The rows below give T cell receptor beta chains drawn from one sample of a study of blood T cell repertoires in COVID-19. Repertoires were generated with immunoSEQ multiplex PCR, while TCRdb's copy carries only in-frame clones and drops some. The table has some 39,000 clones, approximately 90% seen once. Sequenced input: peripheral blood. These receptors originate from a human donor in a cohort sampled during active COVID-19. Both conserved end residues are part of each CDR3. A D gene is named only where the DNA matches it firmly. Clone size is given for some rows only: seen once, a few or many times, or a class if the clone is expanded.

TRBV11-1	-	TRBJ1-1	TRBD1	TGTGCCAGCAGCTTTGACAGGGCGGCCACTGAAGCTTTCTTT	CASSFDRAATEAFF
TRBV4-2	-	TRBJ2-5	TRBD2	TGTGCCAGCAGCATTTCGGGGGGACAAGAGACCCAGTACTTC	CASSISGGQETQYF
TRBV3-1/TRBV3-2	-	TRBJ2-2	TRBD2	TGTGCCAGCAGCCAAGATGGCCCGGAAGCGGGAGAATACACCGGGGAGCTGTTTTTT	CASSQDGPEAGEYTGELFF
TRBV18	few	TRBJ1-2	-	TGTGCCAGCTCACCACGGGAGGGGATGATCTATGGCTACACCTTC	CASSPREGMIYGYTF
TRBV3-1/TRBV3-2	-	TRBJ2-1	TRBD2	TGTGCCAGCCCCTCCGAGCTAGCGGGAGTACACAATGAGCAGTTCTTC	CASPSELAGVHNEQFF
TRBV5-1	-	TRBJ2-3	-	TGCGCCAGCAGCCGAACCTCAGGGAGCACAGATACGCAGTATTTT	CASSRTSGSTDTQYF
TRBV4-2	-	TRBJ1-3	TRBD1	TGTGCCAGCAGCCAAGGTCCCCAGGGGGGTACTGGAAACACCATATATTTT	CASSQGPQGGTGNTIYF
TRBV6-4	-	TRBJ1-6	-	TGTGCCAGCAGTGACAGCAGGGATAATTCACCCCTCCACTTT	CASSDSRDNSPLHF
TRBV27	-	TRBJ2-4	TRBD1	TGTGCCAGCAGTTTACGGGACAGGGTCCCGGGGAACATTCAGTACTTC	CASSLRDRVPGNIQYF
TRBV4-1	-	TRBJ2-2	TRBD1	TGCGCCAGCAGGAGCCGACAGGGGAACACCGGGGAGCTGTTTTTT	CASRSRQGNTGELFF
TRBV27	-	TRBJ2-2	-	TGTGCCAGCAGGCAGCGGACCGGGGAGCTGTTTTTT	CASRQRTGELFF
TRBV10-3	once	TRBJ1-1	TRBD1	TGTGCCATCAGTGTGAAACAGGGGATATCTGAAGCTTTCTTT	CAISVKQGISEAFF
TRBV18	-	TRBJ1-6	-	TGTGCCAGCTCACCGTCGGCGGTCCCTAATTCACCCCTCCACTTT	CASSPSAVPNSPLHF
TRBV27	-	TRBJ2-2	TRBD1	TGTGCCAGCAGTTATCAGGGGGTGAACACCGGGGAGCTGTTTTTT	CASSYQGVNTGELFF
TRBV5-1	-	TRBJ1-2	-	TGCGCCAGCAGACAAGACGGTTCGGGGGGCTACACCTTC	CASRQDGSGGYTF
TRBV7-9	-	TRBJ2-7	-	TGTGCCAGCAGACCGCCGGGGGTTTACGAGCAGTACTTC	CASRPPGVYEQYF
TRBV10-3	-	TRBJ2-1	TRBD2	TGTGCCATCAGTGAGTCCTCGGCTAGCGGATCTAAGGGTGAGCAGTTCTTC	CAISESSASGSKGEQFF
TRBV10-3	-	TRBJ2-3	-	TGTGCCATCACCGAGACAGTCACAGATACGCAGTATTTT	CAITETVTDTQYF
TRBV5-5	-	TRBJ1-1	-	TGTGCCAGCAGCTTGGATCGAGGGAACACTGAAGCTTTCTTT	CASSLDRGNTEAFF
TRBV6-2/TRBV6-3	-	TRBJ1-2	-	TGTGCCAGCAGTTACGAGGGTTTTGGTGGCTACACCTTC	CASSYEGFGGYTF
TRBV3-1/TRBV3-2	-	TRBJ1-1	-	TGTGCCAGCAGCCAGGGGGCTGGCACTGAAGCTTTCTTT	CASSQGAGTEAFF
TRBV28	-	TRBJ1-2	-	TGTGCCAGCAGTTTAGAACTTTTGGCGCAGGGTAAGGGGATTGACTATGGCTACACCTTC	CASSLELLAQGKGIDYGYTF
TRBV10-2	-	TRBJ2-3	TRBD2	TGCGCCAGCAGGTGGACTAGCGGGGGAACTAGCACAGATACGCAGTATTTT	CASRWTSGGTSTDTQYF
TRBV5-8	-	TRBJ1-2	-	TGTGCCAGCAGCTTGGACAGGGAGTTAACCTATGGCTACACCTTC	CASSLDRELTYGYTF
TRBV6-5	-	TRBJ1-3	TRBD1	TGTGCCAGCAGTTACTCAAGGACAGGGGGCTTAAACACCATATATTTT	CASSYSRTGGLNTIYF
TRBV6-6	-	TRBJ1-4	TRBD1	TGTGCCAGCAGTTACTCGACCAGGGGGACTGAAAAACTGTTTTTT	CASSYSTRGTEKLFF
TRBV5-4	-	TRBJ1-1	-	TGTGCCAGCAGCCCGTGGGGCGGCACTGAAGCTTTCTTT	CASSPWGGTEAFF
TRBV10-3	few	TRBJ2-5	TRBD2	TGTGCCATCAAGCCGGGACTAAGCCAAGAGACCCAGTACTTC	CAIKPGLSQETQYF
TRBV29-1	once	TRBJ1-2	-	TGCAGCGTTGAGGGGGGTCGGGGATCGTTAGCTAACTATGGCTACACCTTC	CSVEGGRGSLANYGYTF
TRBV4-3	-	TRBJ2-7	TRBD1	TGCGCCAGCAGCCAAGATGTCGGACAGGGTTCCTACGAGCAGTACTTC	CASSQDVGQGSYEQYF
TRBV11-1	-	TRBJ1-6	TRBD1	TGTGCCAGCAGCTTAGCCGGACCGGGACAGTCTAATTCACCCCTCCACTTT	CASSLAGPGQSNSPLHF
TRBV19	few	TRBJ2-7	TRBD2	TGTGCCAGTAGTCCCTTCGGCGGGAGGATCTACGAGCAGTACTTC	CASSPFGGRIYEQYF
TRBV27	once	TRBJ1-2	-	TGTGCCAGCAGTGCCGGAGGGAGCTATGGCTACACCTTC	CASSAGGSYGYTF
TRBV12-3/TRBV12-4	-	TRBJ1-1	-	TGTGCCAGCAGTCGGGAAGGTTATACTGAAGCTTTCTTT	CASSREGYTEAFF
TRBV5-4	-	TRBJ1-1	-	TGTGCCAGCGAACGGGGGGGGCCCAACACTGAAGCTTTCTTT	CASERGGPNTEAFF
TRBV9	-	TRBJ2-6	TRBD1	TGTGCCAGCAGCGATCGGACAGGGGGCGCCTCTGGGGCCAACGTCCTGACTTTC	CASSDRTGGASGANVLTF
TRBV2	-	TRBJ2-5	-	TGTGCCAGCAGAAGCAGGGTTTCGGAGACCCAGTACTTC	CASRSRVSETQYF
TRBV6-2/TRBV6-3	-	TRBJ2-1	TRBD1	TGTGCCAGCAGTTACGGACAGGGGGCTCGGAATGAGCAGTTCTTC	CASSYGQGARNEQFF
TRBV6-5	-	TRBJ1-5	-	TGTGCCACCGACAGTAGGTATAGCAATCAGCCCCAGCATTTT	CATDSRYSNQPQHF
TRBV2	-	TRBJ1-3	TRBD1	TGTGCCAGCAGCGCAGGGGGCATATCTGGAAACACCATATATTTT	CASSAGGISGNTIYF
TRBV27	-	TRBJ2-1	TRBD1	TGTGCCAGCAGTTTAGGCCCAGGGGGCCTCAACCCCCCCTACAATGAGCAGTTCTTC	CASSLGPGGLNPPYNEQFF
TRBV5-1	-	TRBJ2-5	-	TGCGCCAGCAGCTTGGGGGGCTTGGAGACCCAGTACTTC	CASSLGGLETQYF
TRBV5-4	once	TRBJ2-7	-	TGTGCCAGCAGTGCAGAATCCTACGAGCAGTACTTC	CASSAESYEQYF
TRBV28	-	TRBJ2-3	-	TGTGCCAGCAGTTTATATCTTCGGGGTTACACAGATACGCAGTATTTT	CASSLYLRGYTDTQYF
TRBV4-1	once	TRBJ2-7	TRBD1	TGCGCCAGCAGCCCGAGGGGACAGGAACCCCACTACGAGCAGTACTTC	CASSPRGQEPHYEQYF
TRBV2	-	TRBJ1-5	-	TGTGCCAGCAGGGGGGCAGGTCAGCCCCAGCATTTT	CASRGAGQPQHF
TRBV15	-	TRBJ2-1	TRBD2	TGTGCCACCAGCAGTGTAACTAGCGGCTACAATGAGCAGTTCTTC	CATSSVTSGYNEQFF
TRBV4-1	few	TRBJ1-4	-	TGCGCCAGCAGCCAACAACGGGGGGAAGGAACTAATGAAAAACTGTTTTTT	CASSQQRGEGTNEKLFF
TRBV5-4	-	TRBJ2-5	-	TGTGCCAGCAGGCGGCCCGGGGAAGGGGAGACCCAGTACTTC	CASRRPGEGETQYF
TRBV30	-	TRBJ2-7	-	TGTGCCTGGAGTATGGGGCGGGGGCCTTACTACGAGCAGTACTTC	CAWSMGRGPYYEQYF
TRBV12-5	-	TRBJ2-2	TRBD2	TGTGCTAGTGCTTCAAGCGGGGGGGAGAACACCGGGGAGCTGTTTTTT	CASASSGGENTGELFF
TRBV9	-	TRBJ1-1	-	TGTGCCAGCAGCGCACAGGAGGGCACTGAAGCTTTCTTT	CASSAQEGTEAFF
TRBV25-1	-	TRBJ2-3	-	TGTGCCAGCAGTGCTACGATCTCAGGGTATAGCACAGATACGCAGTATTTT	CASSATISGYSTDTQYF
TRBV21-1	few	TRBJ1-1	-	TGTGCCAGCAGCAATCGTGTGAGCCTCGGACAGTATACCGGGACTGAAGCTTTCTTT	CASSNRVSLGQYTGTEAFF